What follows describes a single TCR beta chain. Generated by immunoSEQ multiplex PCR, the TCRdb table keeps only in-frame clones and is missing some. The top ten clones hold approximately 3.9% of a sample with 88,000 or so clones, roughly 85% of them seen once. This sample is part of a study of blood T cell repertoires in COVID-19. Overall study: Samples came from the United States, Italy and Spain, spanning acute and convalescent COVID-19. PBMCs, B-cell-depleted T cells, or T cells provided the cDNA or gDNA that made up the material.

Trimming took 9 bases from V and 3 from J, leaving 17 bases between them. Germline V gives CDR1 MNHEY, CDR2 SVGAGI. This CDR3 has 14 residues. The source of this sequence is a man aged 55 to 70 with acute or convalescent COVID-19. The rearrangement uses TRBV6-5 and TRBJ1-2, with D tentatively TRBD1 (5 bases). Sequenced sample: peripheral blood. The CDR3 sequence: CASAQGRAHYGYTF. For the CDR3, the DNA is TGTGCCAGTGCTCAGGGTAGGGCCCACTATGGCTACACCTTC.